The next 8 T cell receptor beta chains were all read from a single sample in a study of T cells in Graves' hyperthyroidism and ophthalmopathy. RNA transcripts provided the source from which TCR beta CDR3 regions were amplified. Initially, a first-round RT-PCR of the TCR CDR3 employed the HTBI primer set. TCRdb independently ran MiXCR on the multiplex PCR reads; one entry per CDR3 protein. Of approximately 590,000 distinct CDR3 sequences in the sample, around 14% were seen once. Sequenced input: blood. All receptors derive from a woman in her twenties or thirties with Graves' hyperthyroidism.

This clonotype was counted once. V is TRBV29-1 and J is TRBJ2-3; 12 nucleotides line up with TRBD2. The germline CDR1 and CDR2 sequences are SQVTM and ANQGSEA. With 7 bases clipped from V and 2 bases from J, the junction kept 13 bases outside the gene matches. The CDR3 is 17 amino acids. The CDR3 spells CSALQGRLAGDTDTQYF. The CDR3 bases are TGCAGCGCTTTGCAGGGGCGACTAGCGGGAGACACAGATACGCAGTATTTT.

In its sample, this clonotype was seen a few times. The chain carries TRBV5-5 and TRBJ1-1, with 9 bases identical to TRBD1. Germline-derived CDR1 and CDR2 are SGHKS and YYEKEE (reference sequence). J lost 6 bases, V lost 3 bases, and 6 bases had no gene match. The CDR3 covers 14 residues. In nucleotides, the CDR3 is TGTGCCAGCAGCTCGGGACAGGGAGCCGCTGAAGCTTTCTTT. This gives the protein CASSSGQGAAEAFF.

The table lists this clonotype with many counts. The chain is built from TRBV15 and TRBJ2-7, with 9 bases fitting TRBD2. Trimming at V came to 0 bases and at J to 3 bases, leaving 6 bases not matched to a gene. Germline-derived CDR1 and CDR2 are LNHNV and YYDKDF (reference sequence). The CDR3 contains 16 residues. CDR3 DNA sequence: TGTGCCACCAGCAGAGATAAGCTAGCGGGACTCTACGAGCAGTACTTC. Its translation is CATSRDKLAGLYEQYF.

The chain uses TRBV2 and TRBJ2-7; 8 bases match TRBD2. The CDR3 sequence is 14 residues long. Germline assignment: CDR1 SNHLY and CDR2 FYNNEI. J lost 3 bases, V lost 5 bases, and 6 bases had no gene match. This CDR3 is CASSPIAGNYEQYF. The CDR3 DNA reads as TGTGCCAGCAGTCCAATAGCGGGGAACTACGAGCAGTACTTC.

This clonotype was picked up many times. The V call is TRBV5-1, the J call TRBJ2-5; 9 bases are shared with TRBD1. In germline, CDR1 is SGHRS, CDR2 YFSETQ. The CDR3 runs 14 residues. V shed 3 bases, J shed 4 bases, and the junction held 4 bases outside the gene matches. CDR3 coding DNA: TGCGCCAGCAGCTCGGGACAGGGACGAGAGACCCAGTACTTC. Its translation is CASSSGQGRETQYF.

A few counts support this clonotype. The chain couples TRBV6-5 to TRBJ2-7, with D possibly being TRBD1 (6 bases). CDR1 and CDR2 from the germline V gene are MNHEY and SVGAGI. Trimming pared 0 bases from V and 0 bases from J, leaving 9 bases between. The CDR3 sequence is 15 residues long. The CDR3 sequence is CASSYSDRTSYEQYF. The CDR3 DNA reads TGTGCCAGCAGTTACTCGGACAGAACCTCCTACGAGCAGTACTTC.

This clonotype occurred once. J is TRBJ2-4 and V is TRBV7-9, with D unresolved. Germline V CDR1 and CDR2: SEHNR, FQNEAQ (reference sequence). The CDR3 is 19 residues long. V was trimmed by 4 bases and J by 3 bases, leaving 25 bases between them. The chain's CDR3 is CASSSTGQWNSHVKNIQYF. CDR3 bases: TGTGCCAGCAGCTCGACCGGCCAATGGAACTCCCACGTCAAAAACATTCAGTACTTC.

This clonotype has ten or more counts. This rearrangement joins TRBV27 to TRBJ1-1, with a tentative D call TRBD1 (6 bases). There are 14 residues in the CDR3. CDR1 MNHEY and CDR2 SMNVEV come from the germline V gene (reference sequence). Trimming took off 5 bases at V and 6 bases at J, with 16 bases between the two ends. CDR3 sequence reads: CASSTPDRLAEAFF. The DNA of the CDR3 is TGTGCCAGCAGTACCCCCGACAGGTTGGCTGAAGCTTTCTTT.